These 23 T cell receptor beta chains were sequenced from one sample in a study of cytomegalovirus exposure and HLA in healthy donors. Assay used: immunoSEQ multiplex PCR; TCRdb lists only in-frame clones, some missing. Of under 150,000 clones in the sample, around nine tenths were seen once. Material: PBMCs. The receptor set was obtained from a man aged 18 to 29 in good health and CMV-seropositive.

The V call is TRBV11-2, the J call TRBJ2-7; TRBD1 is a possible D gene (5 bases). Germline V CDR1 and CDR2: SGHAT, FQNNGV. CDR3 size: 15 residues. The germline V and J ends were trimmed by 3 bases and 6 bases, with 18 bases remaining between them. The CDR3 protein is CASSFRSGIAGEQYF. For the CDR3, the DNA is TGTGCCAGCAGCTTTAGGTCAGGGATAGCCGGCGAGCAGTACTTC.

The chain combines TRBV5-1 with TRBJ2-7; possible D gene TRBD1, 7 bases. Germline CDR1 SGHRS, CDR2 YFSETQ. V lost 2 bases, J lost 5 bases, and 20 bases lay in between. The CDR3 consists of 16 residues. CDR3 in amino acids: CASSFLLQGGVDEQYF. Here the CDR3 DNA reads TGCGCCAGCAGCTTTCTCCTCCAGGGGGGAGTTGACGAGCAGTACTTC.

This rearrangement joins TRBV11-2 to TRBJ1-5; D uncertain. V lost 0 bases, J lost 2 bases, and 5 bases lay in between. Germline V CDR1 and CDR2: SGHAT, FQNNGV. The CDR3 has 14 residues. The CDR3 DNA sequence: TGTGCCAGCAGCTTAGATCAGGGCAATCAGCCCCAGCATTTT. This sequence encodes CASSLDQGNQPQHF.

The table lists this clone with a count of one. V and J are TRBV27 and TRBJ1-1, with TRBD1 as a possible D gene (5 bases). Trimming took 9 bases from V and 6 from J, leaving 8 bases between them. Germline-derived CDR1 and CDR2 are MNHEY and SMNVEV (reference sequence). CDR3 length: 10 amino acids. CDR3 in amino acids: CARGRAEAFF. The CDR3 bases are TGTGCCAGGGGCAGGGCTGAAGCTTTCTTT.

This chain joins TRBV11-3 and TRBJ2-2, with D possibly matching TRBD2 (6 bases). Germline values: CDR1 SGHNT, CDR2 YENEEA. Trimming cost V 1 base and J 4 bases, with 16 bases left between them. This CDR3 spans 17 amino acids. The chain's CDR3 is CASSLGGDSLTTGELFF. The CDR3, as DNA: TGTGCCAGCAGCTTAGGGGGGGACTCTCTCACCACCGGGGAGCTGTTTTTT. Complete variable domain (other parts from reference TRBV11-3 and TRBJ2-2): EAGVVQSPRYKIIEKKQPVAFWCNPISGHNTLYWYLQNLGQGPELLIRYENEEAVDDSQLPKDRFSAERLKGVDSTLKIQPAELGDSAVYLCASSLGGDSLTTGELFFGEGSRLTVL.

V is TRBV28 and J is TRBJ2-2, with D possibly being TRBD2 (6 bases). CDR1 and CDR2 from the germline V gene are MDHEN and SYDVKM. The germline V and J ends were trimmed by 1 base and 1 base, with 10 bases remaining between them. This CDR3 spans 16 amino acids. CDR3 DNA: TGTGCCAGCAGTTTATCTCGGGGGATGAACACCGGGGAGCTGTTTTTT. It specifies CASSLSRGMNTGELFF.

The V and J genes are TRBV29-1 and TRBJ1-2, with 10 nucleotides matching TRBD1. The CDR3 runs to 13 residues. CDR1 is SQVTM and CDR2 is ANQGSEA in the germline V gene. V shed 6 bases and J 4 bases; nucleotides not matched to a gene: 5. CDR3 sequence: CSVGTGVVYGYTF. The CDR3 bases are TGCAGCGTCGGGACAGGGGTCGTCTATGGCTACACCTTC.

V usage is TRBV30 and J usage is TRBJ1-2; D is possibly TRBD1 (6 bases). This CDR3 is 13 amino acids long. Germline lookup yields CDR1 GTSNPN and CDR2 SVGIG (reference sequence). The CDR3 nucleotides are TGTGCACAGGGTCCTGGTTCAACTTATGGCTACACCTTC. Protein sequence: CAQGPGSTYGYTF.

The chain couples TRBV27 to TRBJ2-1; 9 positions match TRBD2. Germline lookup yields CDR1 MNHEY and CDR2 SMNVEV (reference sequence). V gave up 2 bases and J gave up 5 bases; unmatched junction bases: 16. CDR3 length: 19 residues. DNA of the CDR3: TGTGCCAGCAGTTTAAGGTCCACCCGAGGACTAGCGATCCACAATGAGCAGTTCTTC. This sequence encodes CASSLRSTRGLAIHNEQFF.

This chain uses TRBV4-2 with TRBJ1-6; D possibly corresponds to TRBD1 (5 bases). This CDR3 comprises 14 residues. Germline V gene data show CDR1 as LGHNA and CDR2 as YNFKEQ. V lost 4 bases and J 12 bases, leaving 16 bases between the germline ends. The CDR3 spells CASSRGEAWEPLHF. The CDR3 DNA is TGTGCCAGCAGCCGGGGGGAGGCTTGGGAACCCCTCCACTTT.

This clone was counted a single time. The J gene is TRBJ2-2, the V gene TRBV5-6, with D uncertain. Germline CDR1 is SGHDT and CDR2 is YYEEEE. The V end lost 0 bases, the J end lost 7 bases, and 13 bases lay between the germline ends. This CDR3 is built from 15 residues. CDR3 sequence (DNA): TGTGCCAGCAGCTTGGCCGTAAATTATAACGGGGAGCTGTTTTTT. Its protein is CASSLAVNYNGELFF.

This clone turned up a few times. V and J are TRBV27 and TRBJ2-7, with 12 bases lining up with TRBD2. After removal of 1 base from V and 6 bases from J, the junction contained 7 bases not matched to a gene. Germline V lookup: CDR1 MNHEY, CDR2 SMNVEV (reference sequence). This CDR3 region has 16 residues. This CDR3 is CASSLWTSGKRVEQYF. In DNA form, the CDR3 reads TGTGCCAGCAGTTTATGGACTAGCGGGAAGAGGGTCGAGCAGTACTTC.

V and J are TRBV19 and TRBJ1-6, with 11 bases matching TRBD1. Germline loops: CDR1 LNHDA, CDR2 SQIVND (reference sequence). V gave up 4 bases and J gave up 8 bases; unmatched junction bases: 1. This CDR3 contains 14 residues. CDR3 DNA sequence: TGTGCCAGTAGTAGGGGACAGGGGGATTCACCCCTCCACTTT. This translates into CASSRGQGDSPLHF.

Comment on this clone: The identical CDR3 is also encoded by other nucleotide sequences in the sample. The CDR3 DNA follows: TGTGCCACCAGCAGGGAGGAAGGTGATGGCTACACCTTC. It codes for CATSREEGDGYTF. The rearrangement joins TRBV15 to TRBJ1-2, with D unresolved. The ends were cut back, 3 bases at V and 6 bases at J, with 11 bases in the middle. Germline-derived CDR1 and CDR2 are LNHNV and YYDKDF (reference sequence). The CDR3 length is 13 residues.

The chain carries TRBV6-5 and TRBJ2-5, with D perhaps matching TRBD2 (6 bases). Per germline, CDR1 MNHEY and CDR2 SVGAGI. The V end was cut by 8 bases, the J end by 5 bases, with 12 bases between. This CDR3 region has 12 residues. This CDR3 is CASVGDSETQYF. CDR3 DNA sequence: TGTGCCAGCGTAGGGGACTCTGAGACCCAGTACTTC.

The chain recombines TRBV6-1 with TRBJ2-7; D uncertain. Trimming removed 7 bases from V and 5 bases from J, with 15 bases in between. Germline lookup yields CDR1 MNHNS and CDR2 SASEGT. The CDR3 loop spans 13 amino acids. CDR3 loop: CASTSRWVNEQYF. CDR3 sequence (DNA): TGTGCCAGCACTTCGAGGTGGGTCAACGAGCAGTACTTC.

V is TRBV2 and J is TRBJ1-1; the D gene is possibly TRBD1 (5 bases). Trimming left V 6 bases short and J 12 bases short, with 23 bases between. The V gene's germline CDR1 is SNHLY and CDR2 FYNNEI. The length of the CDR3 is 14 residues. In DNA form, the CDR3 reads TGTGCCAGCAGCCCCAACGACAGTCCCCTCGGGTCTTTCTTT. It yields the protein CASSPNDSPLGSFF.

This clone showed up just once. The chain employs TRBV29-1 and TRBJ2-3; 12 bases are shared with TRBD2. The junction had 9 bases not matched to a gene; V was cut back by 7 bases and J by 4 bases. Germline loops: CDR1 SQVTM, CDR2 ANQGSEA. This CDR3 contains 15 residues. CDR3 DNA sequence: TGCAGCGCCTTGTCTAGCGGGGGGGGGTCAGATACGCAGTATTTT. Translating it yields CSALSSGGGSDTQYF.

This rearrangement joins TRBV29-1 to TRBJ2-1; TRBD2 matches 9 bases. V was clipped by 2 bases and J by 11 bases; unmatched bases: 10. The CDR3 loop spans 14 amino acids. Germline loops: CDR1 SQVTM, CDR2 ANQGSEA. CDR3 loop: CSVEFYPSGMKQFF. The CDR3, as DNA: TGCAGCGTTGAATTTTACCCTAGCGGGATGAAGCAGTTCTTC.

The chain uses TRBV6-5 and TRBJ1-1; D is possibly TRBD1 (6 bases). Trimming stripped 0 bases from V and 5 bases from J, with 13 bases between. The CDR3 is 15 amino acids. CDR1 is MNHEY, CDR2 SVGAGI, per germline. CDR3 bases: TGTGCCAGCAGTTACTCGGGGACAAGATGGACTGAAGCTTTCTTT. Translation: CASSYSGTRWTEAFF.

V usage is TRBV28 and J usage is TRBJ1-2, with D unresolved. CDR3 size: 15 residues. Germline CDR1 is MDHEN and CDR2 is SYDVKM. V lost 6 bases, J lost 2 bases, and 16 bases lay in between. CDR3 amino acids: CASSPVTRINYGYTF. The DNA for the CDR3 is TGTGCCAGCAGCCCAGTTACCAGGATAAACTATGGCTACACCTTC.

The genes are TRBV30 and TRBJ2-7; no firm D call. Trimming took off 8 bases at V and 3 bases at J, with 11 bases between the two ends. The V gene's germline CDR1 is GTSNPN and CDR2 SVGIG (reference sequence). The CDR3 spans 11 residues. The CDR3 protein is CASSHRYEQYF. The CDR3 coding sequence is TGTGCCAGTAGTCACCGCTACGAGCAGTACTTC.

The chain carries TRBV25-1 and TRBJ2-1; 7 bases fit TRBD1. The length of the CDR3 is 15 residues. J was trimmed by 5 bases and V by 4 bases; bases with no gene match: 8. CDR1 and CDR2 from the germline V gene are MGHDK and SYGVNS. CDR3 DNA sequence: TGTGCCAGCAGTGCCATCGCCGGGACAGACAATGAGCAGTTCTTC. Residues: CASSAIAGTDNEQFF. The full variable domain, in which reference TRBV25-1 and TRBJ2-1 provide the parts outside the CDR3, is EADIYQTPRYLVIGTGKKITLECSQTMGHDKMYWYQQDPGMELHLIHYSYGVNSTEKGDLSSESTVSRIRTEHFPLTLESARPSHTSQYLCASSAIAGTDNEQFFGPGTRLTVL.